The rows below give T cell receptor beta chains drawn from one sample of a study of PD-L1 blockade in urothelial cancer. Sequencing was performed with immunoSEQ multiplex PCR; in TCRdb, only in-frame clones are kept and a portion is missing. The sample consists of 75,000 to 100,000 clones, approximately 87% of them appearing once. The source material was PBMCs, sampled around atezolizumab (anti-PD-L1) treatment. All receptors come from a man aged 70-80 years with urothelial cancer. CDR3s include the opening cysteine and the closing phenylalanine or tryptophan. Fields, in order: V gene, J gene, D gene, clone size, CDR3 protein, CDR3 DNA. A D gene is named only where the DNA matches it firmly. The size entry is marked missing in some rows and otherwise reads once, few, many or a size class.

TRBV9	TRBJ2-1	.	.	CASSVGPGVGEQFF	TGTGCCAGCAGCGTAGGGCCGGGGGTAGGTGAGCAGTTCTTC
TRBV19	TRBJ2-3	.	few	CASSLTTRSTDTQYF	TGTGCCAGTAGTCTTACGACACGCAGCACAGATACGCAGTATTTT
TRBV9	TRBJ1-1	.	.	CASSNLGRNTEAFF	TGTGCCAGCAGCAATTTGGGGAGGAACACTGAAGCTTTCTTT
TRBV29-1	TRBJ1-1	TRBD1	once	CSVVQGIPTEAFF	TGCAGCGTTGTACAGGGGATACCCACTGAAGCTTTCTTT
TRBV6-1	TRBJ1-5	.	few	CASSEAGHNLNQPQHF	TGTGCCAGCAGTGAAGCTGGGCATAACCTCAATCAGCCCCAGCATTTT
TRBV27	TRBJ2-4	TRBD1	once	CASRPTGRAKNIQYF	TGTGCCAGCAGGCCGACAGGGCGCGCCAAAAACATTCAGTACTTC
TRBV5-1	TRBJ1-2	TRBD1	.	CASSSNSGGSGYTF	TGCGCCAGCAGCTCCAATTCAGGGGGGAGCGGCTACACCTTC
TRBV9	TRBJ2-5	TRBD2	.	CASSATLAGGPSEETQYF	TGTGCCAGCAGCGCCACACTAGCGGGAGGGCCTTCTGAAGAGACCCAGTACTTC
TRBV7-2	TRBJ1-1	.	.	CASSLERGGTEAFF	TGTGCCAGCAGCTTAGAGAGGGGAGGGACTGAAGCTTTCTTT
TRBV4-1	TRBJ2-1	TRBD1	.	CASSRATGGKFDEQFF	TGCGCCAGCAGCCGGGCCACAGGGGGCAAGTTCGATGAGCAGTTCTTC
TRBV15	TRBJ2-1	TRBD2	.	CATSARLAGYNEQFF	TGTGCCACCAGCGCCCGACTAGCGGGATACAATGAGCAGTTCTTC
TRBV7-9	TRBJ2-1	TRBD2	.	CAWGGRDSYNEQFF	TGTGCGTGGGGCGGGAGGGATTCCTACAATGAGCAGTTCTTC
TRBV19	TRBJ2-2	TRBD1	once	CASRPRTGTGELFF	TGTGCCAGTAGGCCCCGGACAGGGACGGGGGAGCTGTTTTTT
TRBV4-1	TRBJ2-7	TRBD1	.	CASSQGTGGTYEQYF	TGCGCCAGCAGCCAGGGGACAGGGGGCACGTACGAGCAGTACTTC
TRBV7-9	TRBJ1-1	.	.	CASSLSRQVEAFF	TGTGCCAGCAGCTTATCCCGACAGGTTGAAGCTTTCTTT
TRBV9	TRBJ2-5	TRBD1	few	CASSVGQGAGETQYF	TGTGCCAGCAGCGTAGGGCAGGGGGCCGGTGAGACCCAGTACTTC
TRBV7-2	TRBJ2-2	TRBD1	.	CASKGDRSSTGELFF	TGTGCCAGCAAGGGGGACAGAAGTTCCACCGGGGAGCTGTTTTTT
TRBV6-1	TRBJ1-4	.	.	CASSPPGDREKLFF	TGTGCCAGCAGTCCACCAGGGGATAGAGAAAAACTGTTTTTT
TRBV5-5	TRBJ2-7	TRBD2	.	CASRRLAGATYEQYF	TGTGCCAGCAGGCGACTAGCGGGGGCCACCTACGAGCAGTACTTC
TRBV10-2	TRBJ2-7	.	.	CASQTGNSYEQYF	TGCGCCAGCCAAACCGGGAACAGCTACGAGCAGTACTTC
TRBV11-2	TRBJ1-2	TRBD1	.	CASSPRQGARGYTF	TGTGCCAGCAGCCCCCGACAGGGGGCGCGAGGCTACACCTTC
TRBV30	TRBJ2-7	TRBD1	.	CAWSVGQGFFYEQYF	TGTGCCTGGAGCGTAGGACAGGGGTTCTTCTACGAGCAGTACTTC
TRBV19	TRBJ1-2	.	.	CASSKGHRRNYGYTF	TGTGCCAGTAGTAAGGGGCACCGGCGGAACTATGGCTACACCTTC
TRBV9	TRBJ2-1	TRBD2	.	CASSVGGGAGEQFF	TGTGCCAGCAGCGTAGGCGGGGGGGCCGGTGAGCAGTTCTTC
TRBV9	TRBJ2-1	TRBD2	.	CASSPPTREGYNEQFF	TGTGCCAGCAGCCCCCCGACTAGGGAGGGCTACAATGAGCAGTTCTTC
TRBV7-2	TRBJ2-5	TRBD2	once	CASSLFEAGAGETQYF	TGTGCCAGCAGCTTATTCGAGGCGGGAGCGGGAGAGACCCAGTACTTC
TRBV9	TRBJ2-2	TRBD2	few	CASSVGTSGSTGELFF	TGTGCCAGCAGCGTCGGGACTAGCGGGAGCACCGGGGAGCTGTTTTTT
TRBV7-6	TRBJ2-5	.	.	CASTPGETQYF	TGTGCCAGCACCCCGGGAGAGACCCAGTACTTC
TRBV5-1	TRBJ1-1	.	few	CASSFGHVVAGGPGAFF	TGCGCCAGCAGCTTCGGTCACGTGGTCGCCGGGGGGCCAGGGGCTTTCTTT
TRBV19	TRBJ1-3	.	.	CASSFLSGNAGNTIYF	TGTGCCAGTAGTTTCCTCAGTGGCAACGCTGGAAACACCATATATTTT
TRBV14	TRBJ1-3	TRBD1	.	CASSLQGVAGNTIYF	TGTGCCAGCAGCCTACAGGGGGTGGCTGGAAACACCATATATTTT
TRBV7-9	TRBJ2-5	.	.	CASSLALADQETQYF	TGTGCCAGCAGCTTAGCTTTAGCGGACCAAGAGACCCAGTACTTC
TRBV7-2	TRBJ2-3	.	.	CASSSRSAEYTDTQYF	TGTGCCAGCAGCTCCCGGTCAGCGGAGTACACAGATACGCAGTATTTT
TRBV5-4	TRBJ1-2	.	.	CASSLDQGRYGYTF	TGTGCCAGCAGCTTGGACCAGGGGCGCTATGGCTACACCTTC
TRBV4-3	TRBJ2-1	.	.	CASSRVDAGNNEQFF	TGCGCCAGCAGCCGAGTGGATGCAGGGAACAATGAGCAGTTCTTC
TRBV18	TRBJ2-3	.	.	CASSPATDRDTQYF	TGTGCCAGCTCACCAGCGACAGACCGCGATACGCAGTATTTT
TRBV6-5	TRBJ2-7	TRBD2	.	CASSRLAGSYEQYF	TGTGCCAGCAGTCGACTAGCGGGGTCGTACGAGCAGTACTTC